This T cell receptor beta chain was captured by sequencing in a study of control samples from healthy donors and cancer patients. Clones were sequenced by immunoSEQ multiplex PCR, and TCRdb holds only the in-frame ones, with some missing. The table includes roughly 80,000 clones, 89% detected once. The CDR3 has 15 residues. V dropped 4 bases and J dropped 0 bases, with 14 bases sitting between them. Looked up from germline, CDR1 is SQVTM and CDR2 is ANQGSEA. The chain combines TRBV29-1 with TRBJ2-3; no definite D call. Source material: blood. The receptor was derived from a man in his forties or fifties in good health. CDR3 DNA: TGCAGCGTTGTACCGTCCAGAGATAGCACAGATACGCAGTATTTT. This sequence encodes CSVVPSRDSTDTQYF.